Shown below are 2 T cell receptor beta chains from a single sample sequenced in a study of shared clonotypes between healthy human individuals. TCRdb keeps only in-frame clones here, not all; method: immunoSEQ multiplex PCR. Of 2 million to 2.5 million clones listed, around 90% are singletons. Specimen: naive CD4+ T cells from PBMCs. The subset: CD45RA+ positively selected. These receptors originate from a man aged 18 to 29 in good health. Some clones in this sample may be carry-over from other donors' samples.

The chain recombines TRBV9 with TRBJ1-5; TRBD1 aligns across 7 bases. The V gene end was trimmed by 1 base and the J gene end by 5 bases; junction bases not matched to a gene: 6. Germline V gene lookup returns CDR1 SGDLS and CDR2 YYNGEE. This CDR3 is 15 amino acids long. The CDR3 DNA reads TGTGCCAGCAGCGTAACCGGGACAGAATATCAGCCCCAGCATTTT. Translation gives CASSVTGTEYQPQHF.

V gene TRBV6-1 combines with J gene TRBJ1-5, with no clear D. The germline V gene has CDR1 MNHNS and CDR2 SASEGT. The V end was cut by 3 bases, the J end by 2 bases, with 11 bases between. This CDR3 has 15 residues. The CDR3: CASSDVSGGNQPQHF. CDR3 nucleotides: TGTGCCAGCAGTGACGTCAGCGGGGGCAATCAGCCCCAGCATTTT.